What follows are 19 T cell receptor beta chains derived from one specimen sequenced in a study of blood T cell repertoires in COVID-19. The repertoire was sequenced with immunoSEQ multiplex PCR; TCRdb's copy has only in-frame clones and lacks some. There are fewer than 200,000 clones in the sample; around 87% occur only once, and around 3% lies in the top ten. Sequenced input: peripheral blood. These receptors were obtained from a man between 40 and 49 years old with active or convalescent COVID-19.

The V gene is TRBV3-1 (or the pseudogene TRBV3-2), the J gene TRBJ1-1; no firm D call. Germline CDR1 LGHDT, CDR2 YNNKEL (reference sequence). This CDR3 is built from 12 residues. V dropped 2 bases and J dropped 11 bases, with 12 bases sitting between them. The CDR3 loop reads CASSQREAEAFF. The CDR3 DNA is TGTGCCAGCAGCCAAAGGGAGGCGGAGGCTTTCTTT.

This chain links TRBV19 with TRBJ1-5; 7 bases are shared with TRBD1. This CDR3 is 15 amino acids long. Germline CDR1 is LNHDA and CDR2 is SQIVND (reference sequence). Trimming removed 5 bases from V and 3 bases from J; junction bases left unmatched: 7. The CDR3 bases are TGTGCCAGTAGTGTCAGGGGGGCTATCAATCAGCCCCAGCATTTT. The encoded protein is CASSVRGAINQPQHF.

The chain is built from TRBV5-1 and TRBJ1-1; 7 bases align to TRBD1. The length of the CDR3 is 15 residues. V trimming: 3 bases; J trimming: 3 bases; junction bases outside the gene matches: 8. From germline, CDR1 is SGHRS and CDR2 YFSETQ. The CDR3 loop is CASSSRQGGYTEAFF. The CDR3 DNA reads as TGCGCCAGCAGCTCTAGACAGGGTGGTTACACTGAAGCTTTCTTT.

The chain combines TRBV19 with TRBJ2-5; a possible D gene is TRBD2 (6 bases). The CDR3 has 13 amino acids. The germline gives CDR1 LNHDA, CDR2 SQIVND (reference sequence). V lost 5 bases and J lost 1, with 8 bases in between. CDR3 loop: CASSRDFQETQYF. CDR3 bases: TGTGCCAGTAGTCGGGACTTCCAAGAGACCCAGTACTTC.

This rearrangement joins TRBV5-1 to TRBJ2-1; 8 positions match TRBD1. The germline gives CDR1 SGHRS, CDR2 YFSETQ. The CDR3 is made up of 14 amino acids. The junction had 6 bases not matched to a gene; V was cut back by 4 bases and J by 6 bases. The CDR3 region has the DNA TGCGCCAGCAGCGAGTTGCAGGGGGCCAATGAGCAGTTCTTC. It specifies CASSELQGANEQFF.

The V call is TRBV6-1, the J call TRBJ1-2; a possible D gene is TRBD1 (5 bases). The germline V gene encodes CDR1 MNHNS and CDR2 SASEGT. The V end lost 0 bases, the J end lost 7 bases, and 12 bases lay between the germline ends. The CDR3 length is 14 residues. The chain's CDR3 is CASSEALGGIGYTF. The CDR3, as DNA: TGTGCCAGCAGTGAAGCGCTCGGGGGTATTGGCTACACCTTC.

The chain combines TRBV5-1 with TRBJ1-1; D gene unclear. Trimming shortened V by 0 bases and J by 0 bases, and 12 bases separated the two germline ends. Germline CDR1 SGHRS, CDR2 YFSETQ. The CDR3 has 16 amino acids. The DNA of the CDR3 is TGCGCCAGCAGCTTGGGTCCCAGCGAAATGAACACTGAAGCTTTCTTT. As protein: CASSLGPSEMNTEAFF.

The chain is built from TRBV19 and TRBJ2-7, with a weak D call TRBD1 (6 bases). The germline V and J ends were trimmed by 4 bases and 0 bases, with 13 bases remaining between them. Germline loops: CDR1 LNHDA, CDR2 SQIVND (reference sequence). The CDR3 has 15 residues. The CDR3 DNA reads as TGTGCCAGTAGTACCCAGGGGTTGAGCTCCTACGAGCAGTACTTC. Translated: CASSTQGLSSYEQYF.

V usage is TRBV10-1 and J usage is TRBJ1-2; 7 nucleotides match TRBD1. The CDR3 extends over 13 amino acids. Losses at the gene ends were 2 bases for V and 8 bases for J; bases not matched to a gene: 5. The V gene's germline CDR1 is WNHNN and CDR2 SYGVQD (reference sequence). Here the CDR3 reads CASSEDRVEGYTF. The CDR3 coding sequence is TGCGCCAGCAGTGAGGACAGGGTGGAAGGCTACACCTTC.

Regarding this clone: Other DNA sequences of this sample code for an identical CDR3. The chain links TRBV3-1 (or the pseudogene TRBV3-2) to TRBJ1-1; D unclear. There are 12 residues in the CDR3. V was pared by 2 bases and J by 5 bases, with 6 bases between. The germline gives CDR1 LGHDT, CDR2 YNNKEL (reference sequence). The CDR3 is CASSQSQTEAFF. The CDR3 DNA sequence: TGTGCCAGCAGCCAATCACAAACTGAAGCTTTCTTT.

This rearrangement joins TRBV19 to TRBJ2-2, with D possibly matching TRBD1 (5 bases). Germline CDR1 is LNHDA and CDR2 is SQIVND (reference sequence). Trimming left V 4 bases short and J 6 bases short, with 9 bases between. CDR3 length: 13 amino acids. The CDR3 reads CASSKGQSGELFF. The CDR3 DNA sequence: TGTGCCAGTAGTAAAGGACAATCCGGGGAGCTGTTTTTT. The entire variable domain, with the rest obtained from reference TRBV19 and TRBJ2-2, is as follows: DGGITQSPKYLFRKEGQNVTLSCEQNLNHDAMYWYRQDPGQGLRLIYYSQIVNDFQKGDIAEGYSVSREKKESFPLTVTSAQKNPTAFYLCASSKGQSGELFFGEGSRLTVL.

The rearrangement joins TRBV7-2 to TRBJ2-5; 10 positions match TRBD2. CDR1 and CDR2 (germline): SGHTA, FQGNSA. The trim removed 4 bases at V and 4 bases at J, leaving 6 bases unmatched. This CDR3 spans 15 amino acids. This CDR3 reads CASSYKRGGRETQYF. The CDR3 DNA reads TGTGCCAGCAGCTATAAGCGGGGGGGGCGAGAGACCCAGTACTTC.

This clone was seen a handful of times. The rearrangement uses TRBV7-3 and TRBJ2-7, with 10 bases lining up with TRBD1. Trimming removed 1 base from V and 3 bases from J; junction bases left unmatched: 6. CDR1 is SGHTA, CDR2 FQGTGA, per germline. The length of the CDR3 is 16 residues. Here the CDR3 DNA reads TGTGCCAGCAGCTTAATCTCCCGGGACAGGGGCTACGAGCAGTACTTC. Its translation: CASSLISRDRGYEQYF.

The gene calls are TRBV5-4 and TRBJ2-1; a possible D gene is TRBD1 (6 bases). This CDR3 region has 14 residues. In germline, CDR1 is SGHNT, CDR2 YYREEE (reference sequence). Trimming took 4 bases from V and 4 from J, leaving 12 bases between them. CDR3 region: CASSHGQLYNEQFF. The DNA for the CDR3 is TGTGCCAGCAGCCACGGACAGCTTTACAATGAGCAGTTCTTC.

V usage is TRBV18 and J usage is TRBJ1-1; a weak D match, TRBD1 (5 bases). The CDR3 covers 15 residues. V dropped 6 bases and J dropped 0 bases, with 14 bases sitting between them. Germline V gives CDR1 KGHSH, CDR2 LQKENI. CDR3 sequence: CASSSNGGVNTEAFF. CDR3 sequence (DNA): TGTGCCAGCTCTTCCAACGGGGGTGTGAACACTGAAGCTTTCTTT.

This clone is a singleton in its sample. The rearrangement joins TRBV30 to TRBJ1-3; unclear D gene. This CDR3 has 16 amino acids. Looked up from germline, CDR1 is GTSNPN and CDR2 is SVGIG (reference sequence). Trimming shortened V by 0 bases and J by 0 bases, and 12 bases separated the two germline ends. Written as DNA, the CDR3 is TGTGCCTGGAGTGTACAGATTCTCACCTCTGGAAACACCATATATTTT. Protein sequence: CAWSVQILTSGNTIYF.

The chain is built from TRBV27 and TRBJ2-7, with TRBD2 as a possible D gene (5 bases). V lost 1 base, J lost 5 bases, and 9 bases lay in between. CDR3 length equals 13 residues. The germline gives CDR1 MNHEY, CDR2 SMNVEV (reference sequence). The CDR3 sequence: CASSLFPSNEQYF. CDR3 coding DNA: TGTGCCAGCAGTTTATTTCCTAGCAACGAGCAGTACTTC.

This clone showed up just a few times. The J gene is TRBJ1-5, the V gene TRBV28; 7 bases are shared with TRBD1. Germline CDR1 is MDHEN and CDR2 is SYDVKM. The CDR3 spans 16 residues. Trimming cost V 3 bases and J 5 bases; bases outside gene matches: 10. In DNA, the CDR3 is TGTGCCAGCAGTTTGCAACAGGGGTTAGGTGATCAGCCCCAGCATTTT. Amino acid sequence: CASSLQQGLGDQPQHF.

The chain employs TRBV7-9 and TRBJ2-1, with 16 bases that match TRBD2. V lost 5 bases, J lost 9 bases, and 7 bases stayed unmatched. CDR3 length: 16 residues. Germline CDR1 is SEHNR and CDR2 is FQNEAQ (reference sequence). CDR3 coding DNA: TGTGCCAGCAGCCCCCCGGGACTAGCGGGGGGGGGTGAGCAGTTCTTC. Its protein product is CASSPPGLAGGGEQFF.